The clone carrying this T cell receptor (beta chain) appeared once. The junction differs from germline at one of its ends, possibly a read error. Amplified TCR beta CDR3 regions came from RNA transcripts. When the TCR CDR3 underwent first-round RT-PCR, the HTBI primer set was used. TCRdb ran MiXCR on the multiplex PCR reads and lists one entry per CDR3 protein. The sample holds hundreds of thousands of distinct CDR3 sequences; approximately 15% are singletons and the top ten take about 20%. The sample belongs to a study of T cells in Graves' hyperthyroidism and ophthalmopathy. The CDR3 is 12 amino acids. Germline V lookup: CDR1 MNHEY, CDR2 SMNVEV (reference sequence).

The specimen sequenced was blood. The rearrangement links TRBV27 to TRBJ1-1; D ambiguous. This sequence was found in a woman aged 18-29 years with Graves' hyperthyroidism. The CDR3 loop reads CASVPRNGETFF. The CDR3 region has the DNA TGTGCCAGCGTACCTAGGAATGGTGAAACTTTCTTT.